The source of this T cell receptor (beta chain) is a study of post-analysis software for immune sequencing data. Overall study findings and caveats: Elevated frequency relative to controls characterized roughly 5 TRBV segments in patients, TRBV5-6, TRBV5-1 and TRBV20-1 among them.

Worth noting for this clonotype: Its cognate antigen is unknown.

Trimming cost V 4 bases and J 5 bases; bases outside gene matches: 11. The CDR3 runs 16 residues. The germline V gene has CDR1 SEHNR and CDR2 FQNEAQ (reference sequence). Included in the TCR beta cDNA libraries were unique molecular identifiers. TCRdb independently ran MiXCR on the PCR reads; one entry per CDR3 protein. The table lists 150,000 to 200,000 distinct CDR3 sequences, about 32% of them singletons, with approximately 1.5% in the top ten. Sequenced input: blood. The source is a girl between 10 and 17 years old with multiple sclerosis. This rearrangement joins TRBV7-9 to TRBJ2-1, with 7 positions matching TRBD2. CDR3 residues: CASSSNAGVRNNEQFF. The CDR3 bases are TGTGCCAGCAGCTCTAACGCGGGAGTTCGGAACAATGAGCAGTTCTTC.